Shown below are 29 T cell receptor beta chains from a single sample sequenced in a study of cytomegalovirus exposure and HLA in healthy donors. Use of 60 Vbeta and 13 Jbeta primers characterized the PCR. The repertoire was sequenced with immunoSEQ multiplex PCR; TCRdb's copy has only in-frame clones and lacks some. The sample holds fewer than 95,000 clones, more than 70% seen once. The sequencing input was PBMCs. These receptors were taken from a man between 40 and 49 years old in good health and CMV-seronegative.

The chain couples TRBV19 to TRBJ1-5, with 7 positions matching TRBD1. V lost 6 bases and J lost 0; bases outside the gene matches: 5. The germline V gene encodes CDR1 LNHDA and CDR2 SQIVND (reference sequence). The CDR3 is 15 amino acids. CDR3 nucleotides: TGTGCCAGTAGGGACAGGAGCTATAGCAATCAGCCCCAGCATTTT. Its protein product is CASRDRSYSNQPQHF. Full variable domain (rest looked up from reference TRBV19 and TRBJ1-5): DGGITQSPKYLFRKEGQNVTLSCEQNLNHDAMYWYRQDPGQGLRLIYYSQIVNDFQKGDIAEGYSVSREKKESFPLTVTSAQKNPTAFYLCASRDRSYSNQPQHFGDGTRLSIL.

The genes are TRBV9 and TRBJ1-1, with a possible D match to TRBD1 (5 bases). Trimming pared 4 bases from V and 6 bases from J, leaving 19 bases between. The CDR3 covers 15 residues. From germline, CDR1 is SGDLS and CDR2 YYNGEE. DNA for the CDR3: TGTGCCAGCAGCCGTAGTGGGTCAGGAGGGGCTGAAGCTTTCTTT. It translates to CASSRSGSGGAEAFF.

This chain uses TRBV4-1 with TRBJ2-5; 11 bases are shared with TRBD2. CDR3 length equals 16 residues. The germline V gene has CDR1 MGHRA and CDR2 YSYEKL. With V trimmed by 5 bases and J by 7 bases, 12 bases remained unmatched. As DNA, the CDR3 is TGCGCCAGCAGCGAGTTTAGCGGGGGGGGGACAGCGACCCAGTACTTC. Translated, it gives CASSEFSGGGTATQYF.

The chain is built from TRBV7-2 and TRBJ1-2; 7 bases match TRBD1. From germline, CDR1 is SGHTA and CDR2 FQGNSA. The CDR3 contains 16 residues. With V trimmed by 5 bases and J by 5 bases, 14 bases remained unmatched. CDR3: CASSRSTGTETYGYTF. The CDR3 coding sequence is TGTGCCAGCAGCAGATCCACCGGGACAGAGACTTATGGCTACACCTTC.

J is TRBJ1-4 and V is TRBV29-1; 7 bases map to TRBD1. J gave up 4 bases and V 3 bases, and 2 bases lay outside the gene matches. Germline V lookup: CDR1 SQVTM, CDR2 ANQGSEA. The CDR3 sequence is 13 residues long. The CDR3 DNA reads as TGCAGCGTTGAGGGACAGCGTAATGAAAAACTGTTTTTT. Translated: CSVEGQRNEKLFF.

The chain joins TRBV18 to TRBJ2-5; TRBD1 agrees at 8 bases. V was clipped by 5 bases and J by 5 bases; unmatched bases: 13. This CDR3 spans 16 amino acids. The germline CDR1 and CDR2 sequences are KGHSH and LQKENI. CDR3 in amino acids: CASSSVTGQGTETQYF. Written as DNA, the CDR3 is TGTGCCAGCTCATCAGTCACTGGACAGGGTACTGAGACCCAGTACTTC.

V gene TRBV5-4 combines with J gene TRBJ2-5, with 7 bases aligning to TRBD1. Germline V CDR1 and CDR2: SGHNT, YYREEE (reference sequence). J was trimmed by 5 bases and V by 4 bases; bases with no gene match: 11. There are 15 residues in the CDR3. The CDR3 loop reads CASSPGQDPGETQYF. CDR3 coding DNA: TGTGCCAGCAGCCCCGGACAGGACCCCGGGGAGACCCAGTACTTC.

The gene calls are TRBV2 and TRBJ1-1; 9 bases map to TRBD1. V gave up 7 bases and J gave up 6 bases; unmatched junction bases: 6. This CDR3 contains 13 residues. Germline V gene lookup returns CDR1 SNHLY and CDR2 FYNNEI. The chain's CDR3 is CASKGQGKAEAFF. CDR3 sequence (DNA): TGTGCCAGCAAGGGACAGGGAAAAGCTGAAGCTTTCTTT.

The chain combines TRBV11-2 with TRBJ2-2; tentative D call: TRBD2 (6 bases). The germline V gene has CDR1 SGHAT and CDR2 FQNNGV. The V gene lost 6 bases and the J gene lost 4 bases, with 9 bases spanning the gap. This CDR3 region has 13 residues. CDR3 protein: CASRRDATGELFF. CDR3 coding DNA: TGTGCCAGCAGGCGGGACGCCACCGGGGAGCTGTTTTTT.

A few counts support this clone. This chain links TRBV4-3 with TRBJ2-7; 10 positions agree with TRBD2. V dropped 0 bases and J dropped 3; count of bases not matched to a gene: 5. CDR1 and CDR2 (germline): LGHNA, YSLEER. There are 16 residues in the CDR3. The CDR3 loop reads CASSQDPTSGIYEQYF. CDR3 nucleotide sequence: TGCGCCAGCAGCCAAGATCCTACTAGCGGGATCTACGAGCAGTACTTC.

V gene TRBV7-6 combines with J gene TRBJ2-7; 9 nucleotides line up with TRBD2. V shed 0 bases and J 3 bases; nucleotides not matched to a gene: 6. The CDR3 contains 16 residues. Per the germline V gene, CDR1 is SGHVS and CDR2 is FNYEAQ. DNA of the CDR3: TGTGCCAGCAGCTTAGCTAGCGGGGGCCTCAACTACGAGCAGTACTTC. It specifies CASSLASGGLNYEQYF. The variable domain in full, completed from reference TRBV7-6 and TRBJ2-7, reads GAGVSQSPRYKVTKRGQDVALRCDPISGHVSLYWYRQALGQGPEFLTYFNYEAQQDKSGLPNDRFSAERPEGSISTLTIQRTEQRDSAMYRCASSLASGGLNYEQYFGPGTRLTVT.

The chain joins TRBV7-2 to TRBJ2-2; possible D gene TRBD1, 5 bases. V was clipped by 3 bases and J by 5 bases, with 10 bases between them. Germline-derived CDR1 and CDR2 are SGHTA and FQGNSA. The CDR3 is 14 residues long. DNA of the CDR3: TGTGCCAGCAGCTTTACAGGATTTACCGGGGAGCTGTTTTTT. This encodes CASSFTGFTGELFF.

V usage is TRBV6-1 and J usage is TRBJ2-7, with D perhaps matching TRBD1 (6 bases). The germline V gene has CDR1 MNHNS and CDR2 SASEGT. V was trimmed by 3 bases and J by 3 bases, leaving 12 bases between them. There are 14 residues in the CDR3. CDR3 region: CASSEQGGRYEQYF. CDR3 sequence (DNA): TGTGCCAGCAGTGAGCAAGGGGGACGCTACGAGCAGTACTTC.

The V and J genes are TRBV30 and TRBJ2-5; no firm D call. The length of the CDR3 is 12 residues. Germline assignment: CDR1 GTSNPN and CDR2 SVGIG (reference sequence). Trimming took 3 bases from V and 13 from J, leaving 18 bases between them. The CDR3 nucleotides are TGTGCCTGGAGCCAGGCCCGACACGACATGTACTTC. It specifies CAWSQARHDMYF. Full variable domain (missing parts from reference TRBV30 and TRBJ2-5): SQTIHQWPATLVQPVGSPLSLECTVEGTSNPNLYWYRQAAGRGLQLLFYSVGIGQISSEVPQNLSASRPQDRQFILSSKKLLLSDSGFYLCAWSQARHDMYFGPGTRLLVL.

CDR3 coding DNA: TGCGCCAGCGGCCCAGCGGGGTCCAGGGATACGCAGTATTTT. Its protein is CASGPAGSRDTQYF. This chain connects TRBV4-1 to TRBJ2-3, with 7 bases matching TRBD2. The CDR3 spans 14 residues. Germline lookup yields CDR1 MGHRA and CDR2 YSYEKL. The J segment lost 6 bases and the V segment lost 8 bases, leaving 11 bases of the junction unmatched.

The genes are TRBV12-5 and TRBJ2-1, with 9 bases identical to TRBD1. The CDR3 runs 16 residues. Per the germline V gene, CDR1 is LGHNT and CDR2 is FRNRAP. J lost 0 bases, V lost 4 bases, and 4 bases had no gene match. In nucleotides, the CDR3 is TGTGCTAGTGGTTCATACAGGGGGCTCTCCTACAATGAGCAGTTCTTC. It yields the protein CASGSYRGLSYNEQFF.

This clone was recorded a few times. This chain joins TRBV6-4 and TRBJ2-1, with D possibly matching TRBD2 (6 bases). Germline CDR1 reads MRHNA; CDR2 reads SNTAGT. This CDR3 has 15 amino acids. V lost 2 bases and J 0 bases, leaving 8 bases between the germline ends. The CDR3 loop is CASSDGGSSYNEQFF. CDR3 bases: TGTGCCAGCAGTGACGGGGGGAGCTCCTACAATGAGCAGTTCTTC.

The chain carries TRBV4-2 and TRBJ2-7, with D hard to call. The V gene lost 4 bases and the J gene lost 0 bases, with 13 bases spanning the gap. CDR1 is LGHNA, CDR2 YNFKEQ, per germline. This CDR3 contains 15 residues. The CDR3 reads CASSPLTPVSYEQYF. CDR3 sequence (DNA): TGTGCCAGCAGCCCTCTAACTCCGGTCTCCTACGAGCAGTACTTC.

This rearrangement joins TRBV19 to TRBJ1-1, with D unresolved. V lost 9 bases and J lost 5, with 22 bases in between. The length of the CDR3 is 15 residues. CDR1 and CDR2 from the germline V gene are LNHDA and SQIVND (reference sequence). Here the CDR3 reads CASGRRALGRTEAFF. The CDR3 nucleotides are TGTGCCAGCGGACGCCGGGCCCTAGGGAGGACTGAAGCTTTCTTT.

The chain links TRBV6-1 to TRBJ1-2, with D unresolved. Trimming shortened V by 6 bases and J by 4 bases, and 12 bases separated the two germline ends. Germline CDR1 and CDR2: MNHNS and SASEGT. This CDR3 has 13 residues. The CDR3 nucleotides are TGTGCCAGCAGAAACGGGGAAGCCTATGGCTACACCTTC. Its protein product is CASRNGEAYGYTF.

This chain uses TRBV9 with TRBJ2-1; D gene ambiguous. V was trimmed by 0 bases and J by 4 bases, leaving 11 bases between them. In germline, CDR1 is SGDLS, CDR2 YYNGEE. This CDR3 region has 15 residues. This CDR3 is CASSVVELVYNEQFF. In DNA form, the CDR3 reads TGTGCCAGCAGCGTAGTAGAACTGGTATACAATGAGCAGTTCTTC.

This clone has a handful of counts. The rearrangement joins TRBV5-6 to TRBJ1-5, with D tentatively TRBD1 (5 bases). The CDR3 has 16 amino acids. CDR1 is SGHDT, CDR2 YYEEEE, per germline. Trimming took off 1 base at V and 5 bases at J, with 16 bases between the two ends. This chain's CDR3 is CASSLHSRPGDQPQHF. CDR3 coding DNA: TGTGCCAGCAGCTTGCACTCCCGGCCGGGGGATCAGCCCCAGCATTTT.

The chain joins TRBV4-2 to TRBJ1-2; D is perhaps TRBD1 (6 bases). The V gene's germline CDR1 is LGHNA and CDR2 YNFKEQ. The CDR3 contains 13 residues. Trimming shortened V by 2 bases and J by 3 bases, and 7 bases separated the two germline ends. CDR3 sequence: CASSQTGYYGYTF. The DNA of the CDR3 is TGTGCCAGCAGCCAAACAGGGTACTATGGCTACACCTTC.

The rearrangement uses TRBV10-3 and TRBJ1-2; D call uncertain. The CDR3 consists of 13 residues. The germline V and J ends were trimmed by 10 bases and 3 bases, with 15 bases remaining between them. CDR1 and CDR2 (germline): ENHRY, SYGVKD. CDR3 sequence: CARRGDRDYGYTF. The CDR3, as DNA: TGTGCCAGGAGAGGAGACCGGGACTATGGCTACACCTTC.

The rearrangement uses TRBV19 and TRBJ2-2; D gene uncertain. The ends were cut back, 3 bases at V and 6 bases at J, with 8 bases in the middle. The CDR3 runs 13 residues. CDR1 and CDR2 from the germline V gene are LNHDA and SQIVND (reference sequence). The CDR3, as DNA: TGTGCCAGTAGTATCCCAGGTGCCGGGGAGCTGTTTTTT. This gives the protein CASSIPGAGELFF.

V is TRBV14 and J is TRBJ1-1; 7 positions agree with TRBD1. The CDR3 loop spans 16 amino acids. The junction had 4 bases not matched to a gene; V was cut back by 0 bases and J by 0 bases. The germline gives CDR1 SGHDN, CDR2 FVKESK. CDR3 bases: TGTGCCAGCAGCCAAGAGTGGGGGACAGTGAACACTGAAGCTTTCTTT. Protein: CASSQEWGTVNTEAFF. Full variable domain (missing parts from reference TRBV14 and TRBJ1-1): EAGVTQFPSHSVIEKGQTVTLRCDPISGHDNLYWYRRVMGKEIKFLLHFVKESKQDESGMPNNRFLAERTGGTYSTLKVQPAELEDSGVYFCASSQEWGTVNTEAFFGQGTRLTVV.

This chain connects TRBV7-2 to TRBJ2-5, with D possibly TRBD1 on 5 matching bases. The CDR3 is 13 residues long. Germline V CDR1 and CDR2: SGHTA, FQGNSA. V gave up 4 bases and J gave up 5 bases, with 11 bases separating them. This chain's CDR3 is CASSSQGSETQYF. CDR3 in DNA: TGTGCCAGCAGCTCCCAGGGTTCGGAGACCCAGTACTTC.

The CDR3 DNA sequence: TGTGCCACCAGCCAGGGCAATCAGCCCCAGCATTTT. Protein product: CATSQGNQPQHF. The rearrangement joins TRBV15 to TRBJ1-5; D gene ambiguous. The CDR3 covers 12 residues. Germline lookup yields CDR1 LNHNV and CDR2 YYDKDF (reference sequence). The ends were cut back, 5 bases at V and 2 bases at J, with 4 bases in the middle.

The chain is built from TRBV7-5 and TRBJ1-2; TRBD1 is the table's D call, not checked against the DNA. TRBV7-5 is deemed a pseudogene. The CDR3 covers 15 residues. The CDR3 nucleotides read TGTGTCAGAAGCTTACCCGAAACCAGGAACTATGGCTACACCTTC. Translated, it gives CVRSLPETRNYGYTF.